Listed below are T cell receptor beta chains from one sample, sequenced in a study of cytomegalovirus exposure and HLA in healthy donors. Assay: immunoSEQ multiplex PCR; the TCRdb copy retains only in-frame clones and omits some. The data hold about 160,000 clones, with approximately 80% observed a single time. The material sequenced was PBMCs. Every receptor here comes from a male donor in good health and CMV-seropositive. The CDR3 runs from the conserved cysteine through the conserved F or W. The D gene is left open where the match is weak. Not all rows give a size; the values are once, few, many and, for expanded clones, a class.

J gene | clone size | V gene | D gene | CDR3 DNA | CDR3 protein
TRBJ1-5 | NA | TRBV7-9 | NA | TGTGCCAGCAGCTTGGGGGGTGGTCAGCCCCAGCATTTT | CASSLGGGQPQHF
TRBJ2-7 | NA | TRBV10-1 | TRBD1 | TGCGCCGGACTTGACAGGGGGGCCTACGAGCAGTACTTC | CAGLDRGAYEQYF
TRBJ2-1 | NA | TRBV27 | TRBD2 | TGTGCCAGCAGTTTCCAGCGGGAGGGCAATGAGCAGTTCTTC | CASSFQREGNEQFF
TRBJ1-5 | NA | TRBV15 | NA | TGTGCCACCAGCAGAGCGGGGTACAATCAGCCCCAGCATTTT | CATSRAGYNQPQHF
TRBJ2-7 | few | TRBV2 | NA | TGTGCCAGCACGGGTTCCTACGAGCAGTACTTC | CASTGSYEQYF
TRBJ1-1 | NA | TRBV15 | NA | TGTGCCACCAGCACCAGGGGTGGTGAAGCTTTCTTT | CATSTRGGEAFF
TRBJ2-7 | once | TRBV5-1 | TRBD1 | TGCGCCAGCAGCTTGCGGGGACAGACCTACGAGCAGTACTTC | CASSLRGQTYEQYF
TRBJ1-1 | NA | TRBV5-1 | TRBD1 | TGCGCCAGCAGCGCAGGGACAGGGGGCCGCACTGAAGCTTTCTTT | CASSAGTGGRTEAFF
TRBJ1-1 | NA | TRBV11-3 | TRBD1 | TGTGCCAGCAGTAGATACAGGGGAGACACTGAAGCTTTCTTT | CASSRYRGDTEAFF
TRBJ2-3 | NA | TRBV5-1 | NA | TGCGCCAGCAGCTCCGCAGTGAACACAGATACGCAGTATTTT | CASSSAVNTDTQYF
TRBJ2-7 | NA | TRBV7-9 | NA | TGTGCCAGCAGCCTTTCCTACGAGCAGTACTTC | CASSLSYEQYF
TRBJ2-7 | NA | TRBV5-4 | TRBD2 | TGTGCCAGCAGCCCGGGACTAGCTGGCGAGCAGTACTTC | CASSPGLAGEQYF
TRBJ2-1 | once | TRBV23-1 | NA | TGCGCCAGCAGTCACCCGAAGCCCGGGAATGAGCAGTTCTTC | CASSHPKPGNEQFF
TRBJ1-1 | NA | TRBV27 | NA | TGTGCCAGCAGCCCGCGGGGGGGTAGGAACACTGAAGCTTTCTTT | CASSPRGGRNTEAFF
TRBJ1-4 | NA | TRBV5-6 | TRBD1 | TGTGCCAGCAGCGGGGACAGGGGGCGTTTACAAAAACTGTTTTTT | CASSGDRGRLQKLFF
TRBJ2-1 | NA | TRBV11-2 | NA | TGTGCCAGCAGCTTAGGGCGTAGATATGGAGGATCCTACAATGAGCAGTTCTTC | CASSLGRRYGGSYNEQFF
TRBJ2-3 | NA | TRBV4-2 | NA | TGTGCCAGCAGCCAAGGTCTAGCATTCACAGATACGCAGTATTTT | CASSQGLAFTDTQYF
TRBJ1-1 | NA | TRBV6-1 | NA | TGTGCCAGCAGTGAACAGTGGAACACTGAAGCTTTCTTT | CASSEQWNTEAFF
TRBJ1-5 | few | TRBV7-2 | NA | TGTGCCAGCAGCTTAGCGCTCAGTGGCAATCAGCCCCAGCATTTT | CASSLALSGNQPQHF
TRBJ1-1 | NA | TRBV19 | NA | TGTGCCAGCGGCACGGGACTACCTCCACTGGAAGCTTTCTTT | CASGTGLPPLEAFF
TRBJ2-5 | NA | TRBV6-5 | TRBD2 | TGTGCCAGCAGTTACTCCCCACGGGGAGGGGAGACCCAGTACTTC | CASSYSPRGGETQYF
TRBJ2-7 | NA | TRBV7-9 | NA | TGTGCCAGCAGCTCTCTAGCAGACACCTACGAGCAGTACTTC | CASSSLADTYEQYF
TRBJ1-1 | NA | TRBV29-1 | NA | TGCAGCAACACGGGGGTAGACCGGGGCACTGAAGCTTTCTTT | CSNTGVDRGTEAFF
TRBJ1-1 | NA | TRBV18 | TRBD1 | TGTACCAGCCAACGACAGGGTGAGGCTTTCTTT | CTSQRQGEAFF
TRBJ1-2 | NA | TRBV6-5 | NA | TGTGCCAGCATGACAGATTTAGACTATGGCTACACCTTC | CASMTDLDYGYTF
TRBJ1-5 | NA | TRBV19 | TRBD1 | TGTGCCAGTAATTCCCGGGACAGCTACAATCAGCCCCAGCATTTT | CASNSRDSYNQPQHF
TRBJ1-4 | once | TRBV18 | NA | TGTGCCAGCTCACCCCGATTCATGGGCCCAAATGAAAAACTGTTTTTT | CASSPRFMGPNEKLFF
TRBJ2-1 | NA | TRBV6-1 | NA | TGTGCCAGCAGTGTGGTCGGGGGACACAATGAGCAGTTCTTC | CASSVVGGHNEQFF
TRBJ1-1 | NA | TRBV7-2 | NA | TGTGCCAGCAGCTTAGCAGCCAACACTGAAGCTTTCTTT | CASSLAANTEAFF
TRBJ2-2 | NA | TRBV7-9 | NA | TGTTCCAGCAGCCTACGTAGCGGGAACACCGGGGAGCTGTTTTTT | CSSSLRSGNTGELFF
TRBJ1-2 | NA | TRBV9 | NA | TGTGCCAGCAGCGTAGCGGGGGACCTCCTAAAAGCTAACTATGGCTACACCTTC | CASSVAGDLLKANYGYTF
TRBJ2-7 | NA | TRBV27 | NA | TGTGCCAGCAGTTTAAGATTGGGCAGCCATAGCTCCTACGAGCAGTACTTC | CASSLRLGSHSSYEQYF
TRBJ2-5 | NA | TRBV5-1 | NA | TGCGCCAGCAGCGGGACAAATCTCCTCCAAGAGACCCAGTACTTC | CASSGTNLLQETQYF
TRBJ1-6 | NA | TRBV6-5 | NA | TGTGCCAGCAGTTACACTACTCCTCGACTGGGTTCACCCCTCCACTTT | CASSYTTPRLGSPLHF
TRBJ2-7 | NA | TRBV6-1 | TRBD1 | TGTGCCAGCAGTGACCGGGACAGGGCGCGTGAGCAGTACTTC | CASSDRDRAREQYF
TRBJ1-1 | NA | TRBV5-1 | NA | TGCGCCAGCAGCTTGGTAGGGGCCCTAGGGGAAGCTTTCTTT | CASSLVGALGEAFF
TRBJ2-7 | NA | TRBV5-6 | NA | TGTGCCAGCAGCTTGGCTTACGAGCAGTACTTC | CASSLAYEQYF
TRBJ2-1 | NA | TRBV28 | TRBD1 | TGTGCCAGCAGTTTAGTAGGACAGGGGTGGATCGATGAGCAGTTCTTC | CASSLVGQGWIDEQFF
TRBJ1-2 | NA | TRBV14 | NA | TGTGCCAGCAGCCCCCCACGGACAGCTAACTATGGCTACACCTTC | CASSPPRTANYGYTF